This T cell receptor (beta chain) was sequenced during a study of CD8 T cell repertoires and HIV-1 epitope variants. Method: immunoSEQ multiplex PCR; TCRdb's copy keeps in-frame clones and lacks some. The table has thousands of clones, about two thirds seen once. The sample holds one count of this clone. Antigen specificity is unknown. CDR3 size: 16 residues. Trimming removed 0 bases from V and 0 bases from J, with 11 bases in between. Germline V gene data show CDR1 as SGHTA and CDR2 as FQGNSA. The chain recombines TRBV7-2 with TRBJ1-1, with D hard to call. This TCR was sampled from a male donor with HIV. Material for sequencing was cultured CD8+ T cells derived from PBMCs. The CDR3 spells CASSLASFALNTEAFF. CDR3 DNA sequence: TGTGCCAGCAGCTTAGCAAGTTTTGCGTTGAACACTGAAGCTTTCTTT.